The T cell receptor (beta chain) under discussion was sequenced for a study of human T cells and chemical hapten exposure. Study-wide background: Patients received weekly diphenylcyclopropenone doses to the scalp throughout the approximately 24-week study. Patients, chiefly female, had alopecia areata, totalis or universalis. General study results and limits: No alteration of TCRs above 1 in 1000 frequency was seen with DPC sensitization. Expanded TCR sets contained significantly more large CDR3 similarity clusters than controls.

One entry per CDR3 protein, called by TCRdb with MiXCR from the RACE reads. Of 350,000 to 400,000 distinct CDR3 sequences listed, around 6% are singletons. CDR1 and CDR2 from the germline V gene are SGHTA and FQGNSA. The CDR3 is 14 residues long. V was clipped by 5 bases and J by 6 bases, with 11 bases between them. Described time point: patch test 2, 6 weeks after DPC sensitization. Noted treatment: therapeutic diphenylcyclopropenone sensitization with weekly scalp DPC. This clonotype was observed many times. Its target is not known. The sample in question was whole blood, obtained in connection with sensitization to the hapten diphenylcyclopropenone (DPC). This receptor was taken from a woman between 18 and 29 years old with alopecia areata. Some clones in this sample may be carry-over from other donors' samples. The chain is built from TRBV7-2 and TRBJ1-6, with D unresolved. DNA of the CDR3: TGTGCCAGCAGCCAACAGAACAGTAATTCACCCCTCCACTTT. Its translation is CASSQQNSNSPLHF.